This TCR beta chain is from a study of blood T cell repertoires in COVID-19. Study-level background: COVID-19 samples from acute and convalescent phases originated in the United States, Italy and Spain.

Between the trimmed V and J ends, which lost 2 bases and 12 bases, there was a span of 8 bases. Germline CDR1 reads SGHTA; CDR2 reads FQGNSA. The CDR3 totals 11 residues. Symptom resolution, clearance, or two negative PCRs marked donors in Cohort 3 as recovered. In the original workflow: Estimation of nucleated cell counts relied on the amplification of reference gene primers. TCRdb's copy holds only in-frame clones and misses some; the assay was immunoSEQ multiplex PCR. The DNA gave D and trimming, while V, J and clone size come from that table. The data show about 150,000 clones, just over 85% seen once.

Sequenced: PBMCs or T cells enriched from blood (not recorded which). This clonotype was obtained from a man between 45 and 60 years old who had recovered from COVID-19. The chain combines TRBV7-2 with TRBJ2-1; no firm D call. This chain's CDR3 is CASSLYALQFF. The CDR3 nucleotides read TGTGCCAGCAGCTTATACGCGTTGCAGTTCTTC.